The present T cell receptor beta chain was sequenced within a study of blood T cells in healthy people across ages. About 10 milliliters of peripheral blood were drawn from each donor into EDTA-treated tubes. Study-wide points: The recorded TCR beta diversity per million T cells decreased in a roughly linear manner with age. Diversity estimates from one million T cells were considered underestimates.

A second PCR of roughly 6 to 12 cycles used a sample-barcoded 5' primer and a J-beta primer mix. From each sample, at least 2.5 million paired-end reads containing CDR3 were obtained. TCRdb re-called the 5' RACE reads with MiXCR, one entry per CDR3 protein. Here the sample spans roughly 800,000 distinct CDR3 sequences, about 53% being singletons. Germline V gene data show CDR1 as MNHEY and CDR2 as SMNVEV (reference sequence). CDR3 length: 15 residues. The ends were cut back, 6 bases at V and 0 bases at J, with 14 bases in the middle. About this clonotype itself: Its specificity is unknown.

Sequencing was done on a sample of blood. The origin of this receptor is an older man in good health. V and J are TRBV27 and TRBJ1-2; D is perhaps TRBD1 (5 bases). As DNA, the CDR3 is TGTGCCAGCAGCCGCACCAGACAGTCTAACTATGGCTACACCTTC. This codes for CASSRTRQSNYGYTF.